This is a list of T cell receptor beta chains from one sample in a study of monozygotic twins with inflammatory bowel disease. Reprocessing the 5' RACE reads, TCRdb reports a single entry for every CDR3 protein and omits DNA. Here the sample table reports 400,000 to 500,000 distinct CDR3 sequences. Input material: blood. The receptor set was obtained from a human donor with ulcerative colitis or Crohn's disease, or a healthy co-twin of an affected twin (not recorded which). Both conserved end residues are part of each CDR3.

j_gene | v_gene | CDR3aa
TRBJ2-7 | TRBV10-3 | CAIRPRASYEQYF
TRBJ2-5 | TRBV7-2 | CASSPNLIRETQYF
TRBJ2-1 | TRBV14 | CASSQVSGSYNEQFF
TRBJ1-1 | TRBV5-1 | CASSLGTGALNTEAFF
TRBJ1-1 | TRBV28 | CASSLKPIPNTEAFF
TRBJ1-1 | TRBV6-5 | CASSYESRGTEAFF
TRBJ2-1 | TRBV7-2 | CASSPAGFEQFF
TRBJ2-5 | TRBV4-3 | CASSQGAEKETQYF
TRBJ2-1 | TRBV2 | CASSEARSYNEQFF
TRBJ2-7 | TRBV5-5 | CASSLSLRGGYEQYF
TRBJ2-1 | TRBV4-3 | CASSQGTSTNNEQFF
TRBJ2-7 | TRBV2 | CATTGTANSYEQYF
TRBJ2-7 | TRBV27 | CASSLISGAYEQYF